This T cell receptor beta chain was found in a study of blood T cell repertoires in COVID-19. In the authors' workflow: Reference gene primer amplification gave nucleated cell count estimates. The protocol was immunoSEQ multiplex PCR, while the TCRdb copy is restricted to in-frame clones and leaves out a portion. Clone size and V and J calls were adopted from that table, with D and trimming inferred from the DNA. The table includes 250,000 to 350,000 clones, roughly 88% detected once. The J segment lost 6 bases and the V segment lost 0 bases, leaving 3 bases of the junction unmatched. The CDR3 sequence is 15 residues long. Germline loops: CDR1 MNHEY, CDR2 SMNVEV (reference sequence).

The sequence was obtained from a man aged 18 to 30 with active or convalescent COVID-19. The rearrangement joins TRBV27 to TRBJ2-1; 9 nucleotides align to TRBD2. The sample taken for sequencing was peripheral blood. CDR3 amino acids: CASSLSGLAPNEQFF. The CDR3 nucleotides are TGTGCCAGCAGTTTATCGGGACTAGCACCCAATGAGCAGTTCTTC.